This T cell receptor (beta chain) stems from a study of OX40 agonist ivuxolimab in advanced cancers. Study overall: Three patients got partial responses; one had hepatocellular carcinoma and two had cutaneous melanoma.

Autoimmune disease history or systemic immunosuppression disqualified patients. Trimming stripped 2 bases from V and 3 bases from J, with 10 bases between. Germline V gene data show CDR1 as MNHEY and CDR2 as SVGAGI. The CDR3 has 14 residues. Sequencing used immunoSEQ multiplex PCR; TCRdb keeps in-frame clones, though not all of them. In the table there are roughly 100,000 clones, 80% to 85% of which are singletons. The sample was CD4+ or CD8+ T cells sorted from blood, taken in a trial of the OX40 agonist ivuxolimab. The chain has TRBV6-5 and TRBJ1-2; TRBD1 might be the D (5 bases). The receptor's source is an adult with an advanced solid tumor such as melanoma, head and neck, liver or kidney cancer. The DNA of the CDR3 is TGTGCCAGCAGTTACAGCAGGGAGGACTATGGCTACACCTTC. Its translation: CASSYSREDYGYTF.